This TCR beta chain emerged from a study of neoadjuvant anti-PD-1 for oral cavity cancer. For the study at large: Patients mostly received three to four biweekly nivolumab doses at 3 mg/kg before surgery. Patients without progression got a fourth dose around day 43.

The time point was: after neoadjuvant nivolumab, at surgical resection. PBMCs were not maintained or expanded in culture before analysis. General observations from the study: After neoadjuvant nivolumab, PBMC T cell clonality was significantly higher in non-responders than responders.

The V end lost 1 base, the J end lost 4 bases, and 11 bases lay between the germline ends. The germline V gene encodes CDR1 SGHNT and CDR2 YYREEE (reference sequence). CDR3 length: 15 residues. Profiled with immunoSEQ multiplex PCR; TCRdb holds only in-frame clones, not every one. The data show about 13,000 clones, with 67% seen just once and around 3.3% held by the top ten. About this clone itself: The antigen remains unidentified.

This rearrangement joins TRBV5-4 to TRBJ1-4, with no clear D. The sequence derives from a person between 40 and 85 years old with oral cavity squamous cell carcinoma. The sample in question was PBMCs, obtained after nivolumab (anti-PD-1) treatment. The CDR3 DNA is TGTGCCAGCAGCTTGCGTGGGCGGGATAATGAAAAACTGTTTTTT. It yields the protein CASSLRGRDNEKLFF.